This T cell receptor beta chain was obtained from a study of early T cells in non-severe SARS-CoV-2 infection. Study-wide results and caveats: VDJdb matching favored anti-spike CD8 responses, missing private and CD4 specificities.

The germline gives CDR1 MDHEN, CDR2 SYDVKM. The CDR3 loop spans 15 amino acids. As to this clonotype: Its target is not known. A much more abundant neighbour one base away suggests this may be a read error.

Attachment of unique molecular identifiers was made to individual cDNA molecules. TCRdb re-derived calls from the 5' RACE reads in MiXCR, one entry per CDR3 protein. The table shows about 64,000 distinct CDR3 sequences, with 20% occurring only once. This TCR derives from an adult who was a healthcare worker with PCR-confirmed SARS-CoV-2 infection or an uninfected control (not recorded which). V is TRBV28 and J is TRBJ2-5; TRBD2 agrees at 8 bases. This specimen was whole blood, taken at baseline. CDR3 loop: CASTPGGADQVWYLF. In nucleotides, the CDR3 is TGTGCCAGCACTCCCGGGGGGGCTGACCAGGTTTGGTATCTCTTC.